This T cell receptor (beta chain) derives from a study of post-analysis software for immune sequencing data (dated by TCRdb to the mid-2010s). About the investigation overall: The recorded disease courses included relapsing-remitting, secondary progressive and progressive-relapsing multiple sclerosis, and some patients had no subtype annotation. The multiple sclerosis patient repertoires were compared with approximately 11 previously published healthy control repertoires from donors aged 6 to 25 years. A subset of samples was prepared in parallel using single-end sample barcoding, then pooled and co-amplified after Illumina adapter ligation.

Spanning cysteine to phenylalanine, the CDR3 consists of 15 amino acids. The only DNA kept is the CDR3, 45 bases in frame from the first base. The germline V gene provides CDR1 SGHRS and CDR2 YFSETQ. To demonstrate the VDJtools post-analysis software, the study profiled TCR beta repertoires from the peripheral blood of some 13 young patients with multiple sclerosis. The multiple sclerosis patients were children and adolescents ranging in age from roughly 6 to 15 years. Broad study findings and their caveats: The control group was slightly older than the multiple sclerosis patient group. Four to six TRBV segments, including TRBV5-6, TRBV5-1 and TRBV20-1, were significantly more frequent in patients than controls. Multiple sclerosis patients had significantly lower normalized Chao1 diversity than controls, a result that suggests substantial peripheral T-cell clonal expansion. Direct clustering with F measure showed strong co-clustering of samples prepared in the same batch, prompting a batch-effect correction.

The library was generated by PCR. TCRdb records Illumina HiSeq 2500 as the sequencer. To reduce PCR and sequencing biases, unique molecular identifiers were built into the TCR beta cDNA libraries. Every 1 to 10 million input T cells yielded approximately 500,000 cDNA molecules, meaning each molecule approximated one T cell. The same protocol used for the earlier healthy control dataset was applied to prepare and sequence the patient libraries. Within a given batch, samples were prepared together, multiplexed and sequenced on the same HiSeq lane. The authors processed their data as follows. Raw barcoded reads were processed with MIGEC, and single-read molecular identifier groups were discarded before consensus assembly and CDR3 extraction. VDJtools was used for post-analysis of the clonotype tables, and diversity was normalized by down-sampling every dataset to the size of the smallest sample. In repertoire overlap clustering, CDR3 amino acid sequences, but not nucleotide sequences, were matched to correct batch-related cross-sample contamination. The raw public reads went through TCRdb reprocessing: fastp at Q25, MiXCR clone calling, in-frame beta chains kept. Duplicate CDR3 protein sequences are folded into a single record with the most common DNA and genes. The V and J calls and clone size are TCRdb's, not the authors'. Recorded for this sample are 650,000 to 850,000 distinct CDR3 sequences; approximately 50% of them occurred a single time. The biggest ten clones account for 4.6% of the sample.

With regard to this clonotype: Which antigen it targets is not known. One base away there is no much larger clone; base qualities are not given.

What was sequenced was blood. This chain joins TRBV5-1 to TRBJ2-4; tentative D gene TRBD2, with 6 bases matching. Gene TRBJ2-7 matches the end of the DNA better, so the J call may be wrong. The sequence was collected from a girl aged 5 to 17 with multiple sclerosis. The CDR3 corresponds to CASSPLPGLRSEQYF. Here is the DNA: TGCGCCAGCAGCCCGTTACCGGGACTGAGGAGCGAGCAGTACTTC.